The 11 T cell receptor beta chains below all came from one sample that was sequenced in a study of technical replicates of blood from several donors. The assay was immunoSEQ multiplex PCR, and TCRdb's table has in-frame clones only and misses some. Here the sample spans around 83,000 clones, 94% being singletons. Material: T cells isolated from PBMCs. Receptor source: a human donor in good health.

The V gene is TRBV28, the J gene TRBJ2-7; TRBD2 agrees at 10 bases. Germline trimming cut 6 bases from V and 2 bases from J; bases unmatched to any gene: 4. The CDR3 length is 14 residues. CDR1 and CDR2 from the germline V gene are MDHEN and SYDVKM. Written as DNA, the CDR3 is TGTGCCAGCAGGATAGCGGGGGGTGCCTACGAGCAGTACTTC. The encoded protein is CASRIAGGAYEQYF.

The CDR3 is CASSAPGQGKDEQYF. The CDR3 DNA reads as TGTGCCAGCTCAGCCCCGGGACAGGGTAAAGACGAGCAGTACTTC. The rearrangement uses TRBV18 and TRBJ2-7; 9 bases map to TRBD1. The CDR3 is 15 residues long. Germline V gives CDR1 KGHSH, CDR2 LQKENI. The junction had 10 bases not matched to a gene; V was cut back by 5 bases and J by 5 bases.

The V and J genes are TRBV5-1 and TRBJ2-3; 11 bases match TRBD2. The V segment lost 4 bases and the J segment 0 bases; nucleotides outside the gene matches: 13. The CDR3 runs 19 residues. The germline CDR1 and CDR2 sequences are SGHRS and YFSETQ. In DNA form, the CDR3 reads TGCGCCAGCAGCAAGAGGCTAGCGGGGGGTAACCCTAGCACAGATACGCAGTATTTT. Its translation: CASSKRLAGGNPSTDTQYF.

The genes are TRBV2 and TRBJ2-7; D may be TRBD1 (5 bases). The CDR3 consists of 13 residues. V gave up 8 bases and J gave up 0 bases, with 11 bases separating them. Germline V gene data show CDR1 as SNHLY and CDR2 as FYNNEI. CDR3 nucleotide sequence: TGTGCCAGCCTCGGCAGGGCCTCCTACGAGCAGTACTTC. As protein: CASLGRASYEQYF. The whole variable domain, filled in from reference TRBV2 and TRBJ2-7, reads EPEVTQTPSHQVTQMGQEVILRCVPISNHLYFYWYRQILGQKVEFLVSFYNNEISEKSEIFDDQFSVERPDGSNFTLKIRSTKLEDSAMYFCASLGRASYEQYFGPGTRLTVT.

The chain has TRBV28 and TRBJ1-4; D is uncertain. This CDR3 contains 16 residues. Germline CDR1 MDHEN, CDR2 SYDVKM. The V gene lost 1 base and the J gene lost 8 bases, with 17 bases spanning the gap. CDR3 sequence (DNA): TGTGCCAGCAGTTTATACCAGGCCCCCAGGTGGGAAAAACTGTTTTTT. It codes for CASSLYQAPRWEKLFF.

The gene calls are TRBV18 and TRBJ2-5; 9 bases agree with TRBD1. Germline CDR1 is KGHSH and CDR2 is LQKENI. V dropped 2 bases and J dropped 3; count of bases not matched to a gene: 13. This CDR3 has 18 residues. The CDR3 nucleotides are TGTGCCAGCTCACCATCTAAATCTGTCAGACAGGGGGAAGAGACCCAGTACTTC. Encoded protein: CASSPSKSVRQGEETQYF.

The J gene is TRBJ2-2, the V gene TRBV18; TRBD1 is a possible D gene (5 bases). The germline V and J ends were trimmed by 3 bases and 9 bases, with 14 bases remaining between them. Germline V lookup: CDR1 KGHSH, CDR2 LQKENI. CDR3 length: 14 amino acids. The CDR3 sequence is CASSPPRQPRELFF. DNA of the CDR3: TGTGCCAGCTCACCTCCTAGACAGCCTAGGGAGCTGTTTTTT.

This sequence joins TRBV6-1 and TRBJ2-2, with D possibly TRBD1 on 5 matching bases. The CDR3 contains 15 residues. With 0 bases removed from V and 6 bases from J, the gap between germline ends came to 11 bases. Germline values: CDR1 MNHNS, CDR2 SASEGT. The CDR3 coding sequence is TGTGCCAGCAGTGAAGCGAAGGGGTACTCCGGGGAGCTGTTTTTT. This gives the protein CASSEAKGYSGELFF.

This clone was counted a single time. The chain combines TRBV11-2 with TRBJ1-1, with a tentative D call TRBD1 (5 bases). Trimming left V 4 bases short and J 1 base short, with 13 bases between. The germline gives CDR1 SGHAT, CDR2 FQNNGV. The CDR3 is 15 amino acids. Here the CDR3 DNA reads TGTGCCAGCAGCTCAGGAAATGACAGGAACACTGAAGCTTTCTTT. Its protein is CASSSGNDRNTEAFF.

This chain uses TRBV5-1 with TRBJ2-7, with D perhaps matching TRBD1 (6 bases). Germline V lookup: CDR1 SGHRS, CDR2 YFSETQ. V was pared by 0 bases and J by 3 bases, with 10 bases between. The CDR3 extends over 14 amino acids. The CDR3 sequence: CASSLAGHHYEQYF. CDR3 DNA sequence: TGCGCCAGCAGCTTGGCGGGACACCACTACGAGCAGTACTTC.

In this sample, this clone turned up once. The rearrangement joins TRBV4-1 to TRBJ2-1; D unclear. Germline values: CDR1 MGHRA, CDR2 YSYEKL. The V and J ends lost 0 bases and 6 bases respectively, with 12 bases between them. This CDR3 region has 15 residues. CDR3 residues: CASSQDQRFLNEQFF. CDR3 in DNA: TGCGCCAGCAGCCAAGACCAGCGTTTCCTCAATGAGCAGTTCTTC.